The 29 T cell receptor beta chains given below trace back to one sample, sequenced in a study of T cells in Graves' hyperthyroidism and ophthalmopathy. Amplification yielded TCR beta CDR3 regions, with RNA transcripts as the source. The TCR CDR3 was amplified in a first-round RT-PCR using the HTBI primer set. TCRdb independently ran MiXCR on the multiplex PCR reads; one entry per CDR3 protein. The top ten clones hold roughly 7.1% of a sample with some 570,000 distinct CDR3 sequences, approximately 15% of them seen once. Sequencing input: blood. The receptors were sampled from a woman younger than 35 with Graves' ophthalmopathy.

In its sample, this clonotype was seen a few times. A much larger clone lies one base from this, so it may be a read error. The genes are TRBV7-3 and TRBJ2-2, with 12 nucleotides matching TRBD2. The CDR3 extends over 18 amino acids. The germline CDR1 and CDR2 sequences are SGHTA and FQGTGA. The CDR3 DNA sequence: TGTGCCAGCAGCGCAGCGTGGACTAGCGGGATGAACACCGGGGAGCTGGTTTTT. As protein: CASSAAWTSGMNTGELVF.

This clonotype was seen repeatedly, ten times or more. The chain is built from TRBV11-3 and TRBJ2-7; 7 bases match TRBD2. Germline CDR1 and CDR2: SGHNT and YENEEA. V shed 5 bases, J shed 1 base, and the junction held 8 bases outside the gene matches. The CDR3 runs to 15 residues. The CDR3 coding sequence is TGTGCCAGCAGCCCCGGCGCTAGCGGATCCTACGAGCAGTACTTC. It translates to CASSPGASGSYEQYF.

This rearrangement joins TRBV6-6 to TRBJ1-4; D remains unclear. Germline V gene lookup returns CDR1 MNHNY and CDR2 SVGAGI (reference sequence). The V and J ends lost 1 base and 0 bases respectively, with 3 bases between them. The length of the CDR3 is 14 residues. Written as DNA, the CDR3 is TGTGCCAGCAGTTACTACACAACTAATGAAAAACTGTTTTTT. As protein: CASSYYTTNEKLFF.

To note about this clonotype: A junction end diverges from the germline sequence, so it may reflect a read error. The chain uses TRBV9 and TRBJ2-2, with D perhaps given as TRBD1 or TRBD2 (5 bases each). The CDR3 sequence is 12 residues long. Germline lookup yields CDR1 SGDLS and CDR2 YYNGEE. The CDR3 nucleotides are TGTGCCAGTTCCTGGGGGACCGGGGTGCTGTTTTTT. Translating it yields CASSWGTGVLFF.

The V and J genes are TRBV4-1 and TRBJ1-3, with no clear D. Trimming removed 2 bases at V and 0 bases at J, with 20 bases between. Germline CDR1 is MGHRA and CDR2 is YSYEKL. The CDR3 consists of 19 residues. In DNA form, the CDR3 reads TGCGCCAGCAGCCAAAGAAGCGGGCTAGTGCTTTTCTCTGGAAACACCATATATTTT. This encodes CASSQRSGLVLFSGNTIYF.

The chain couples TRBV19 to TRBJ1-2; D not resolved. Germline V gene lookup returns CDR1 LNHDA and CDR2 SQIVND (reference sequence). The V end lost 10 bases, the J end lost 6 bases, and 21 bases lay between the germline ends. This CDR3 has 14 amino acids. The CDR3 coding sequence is TGTGCCACTAACCCCCCGGGCTGGGGAGATGGCTACACCTTC. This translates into CATNPPGWGDGYTF.

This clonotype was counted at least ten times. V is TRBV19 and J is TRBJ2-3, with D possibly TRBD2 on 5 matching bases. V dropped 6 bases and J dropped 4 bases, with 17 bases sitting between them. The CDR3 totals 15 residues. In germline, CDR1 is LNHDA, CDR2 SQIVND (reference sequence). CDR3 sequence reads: CASRRTGYGPDTQYF. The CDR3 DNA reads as TGTGCCAGTAGACGGACGGGGTACGGTCCAGATACGCAGTATTTT.

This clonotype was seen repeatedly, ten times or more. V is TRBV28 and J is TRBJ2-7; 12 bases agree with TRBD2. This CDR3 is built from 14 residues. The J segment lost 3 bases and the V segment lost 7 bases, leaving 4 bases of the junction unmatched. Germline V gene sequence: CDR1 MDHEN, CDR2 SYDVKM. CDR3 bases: TGTGCCAGCAAAACTAGCGGGAGGAACTACGAGCAGTACTTC. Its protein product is CASKTSGRNYEQYF.

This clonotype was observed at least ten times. DNA of the CDR3: TGTGCCAGCAGATCCATAGGGGCAGATACGCAGTATTTT. Its translation: CASRSIGADTQYF. The chain employs TRBV27 and TRBJ2-3; D is possibly TRBD1 (5 bases). The V and J ends lost 6 bases and 4 bases respectively, with 11 bases between them. Germline loops: CDR1 MNHEY, CDR2 SMNVEV (reference sequence). This CDR3 spans 13 amino acids.

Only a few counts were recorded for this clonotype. As DNA, the CDR3 is TGTGCCCCAACCAGTTACGGGGACCTCAAAAACATTCAGTACTTC. Its translation: CAPTSYGDLKNIQYF. This chain joins TRBV24-1 and TRBJ2-4; D is perhaps TRBD1 or TRBD2 (5 bases each). The CDR3 is made up of 15 amino acids. V lost 12 bases, J lost 3 bases, and 20 bases lay in between. Germline lookup yields CDR1 KGHDR and CDR2 SFDVKD.

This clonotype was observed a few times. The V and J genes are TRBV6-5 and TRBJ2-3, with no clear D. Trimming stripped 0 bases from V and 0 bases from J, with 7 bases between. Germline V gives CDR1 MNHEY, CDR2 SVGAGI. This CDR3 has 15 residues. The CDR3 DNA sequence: TGTGCCAGCAGTTACTCCCACGGGAGCACAGATACGCAGTATTTT. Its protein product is CASSYSHGSTDTQYF.

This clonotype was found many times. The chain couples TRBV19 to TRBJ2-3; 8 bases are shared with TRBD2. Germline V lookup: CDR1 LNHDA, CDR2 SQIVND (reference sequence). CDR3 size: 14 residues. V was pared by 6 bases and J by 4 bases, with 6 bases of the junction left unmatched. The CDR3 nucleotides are TGTGCCAGTAGCAGCGGGAGAAACCCAGATACGCAGTATTTT. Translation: CASSSGRNPDTQYF.

The CDR3, as DNA: TGCAGTGCCGAGGGGGACAGGGGGACAGATACGCAGTATTTT. It yields the protein CSAEGDRGTDTQYF. This sequence joins TRBV20-1 and TRBJ2-3, with 11 bases lining up with TRBD1. The V gene end was trimmed by 6 bases and the J gene end by 3 bases; junction bases not matched to a gene: 5. Per the germline V gene, CDR1 is DFQATT and CDR2 is SNEGSKA (reference sequence). The CDR3 consists of 14 residues.

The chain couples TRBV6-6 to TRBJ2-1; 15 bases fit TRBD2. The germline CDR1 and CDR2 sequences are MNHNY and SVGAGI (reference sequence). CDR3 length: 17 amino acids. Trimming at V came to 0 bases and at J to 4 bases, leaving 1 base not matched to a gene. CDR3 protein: CASSYSGTSGRYNEQFF. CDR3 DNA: TGTGCCAGCAGTTACTCCGGGACTAGCGGGAGGTACAATGAGCAGTTCTTC.

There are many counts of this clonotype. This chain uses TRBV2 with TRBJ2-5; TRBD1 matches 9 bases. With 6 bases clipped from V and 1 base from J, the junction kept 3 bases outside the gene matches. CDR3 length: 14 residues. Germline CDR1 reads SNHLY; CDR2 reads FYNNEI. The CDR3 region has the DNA TGTGCCAGCAGCGGACAGGGGTCCCAAGAGACCCAGTACTTC. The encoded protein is CASSGQGSQETQYF.

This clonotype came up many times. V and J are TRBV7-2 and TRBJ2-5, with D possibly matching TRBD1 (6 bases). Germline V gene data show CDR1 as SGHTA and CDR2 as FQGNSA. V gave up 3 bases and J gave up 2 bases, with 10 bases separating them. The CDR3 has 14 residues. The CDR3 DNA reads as TGTGCCAGCAGCTTCAGACAGGTTCAAGAGACCCAGTACTTC. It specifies CASSFRQVQETQYF.

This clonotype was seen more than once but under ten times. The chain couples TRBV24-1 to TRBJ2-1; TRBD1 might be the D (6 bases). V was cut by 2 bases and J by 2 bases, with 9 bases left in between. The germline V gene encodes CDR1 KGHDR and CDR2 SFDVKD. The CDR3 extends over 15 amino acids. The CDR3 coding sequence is TGTGCCACCAGTGATTCGCAGGGGACCTACAATGAGCAGTTCTTC. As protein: CATSDSQGTYNEQFF.

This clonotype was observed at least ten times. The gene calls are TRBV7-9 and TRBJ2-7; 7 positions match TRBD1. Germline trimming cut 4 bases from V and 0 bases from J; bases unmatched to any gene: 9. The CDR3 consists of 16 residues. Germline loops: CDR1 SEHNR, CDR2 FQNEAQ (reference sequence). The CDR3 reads CASSSTGTVASYEQYF. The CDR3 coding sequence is TGTGCCAGCAGCTCGACCGGGACAGTAGCCTCCTACGAGCAGTACTTC. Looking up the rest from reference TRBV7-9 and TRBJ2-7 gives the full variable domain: DTGVSQNPRHKITKRGQNVTFRCDPISEHNRLYWYRQTLGQGPEFLTYFQNEAQLEKSRLLSDRFSAERPKGSFSTLEIQRTEQGDSAMYLCASSSTGTVASYEQYFGPGTRLTVT.

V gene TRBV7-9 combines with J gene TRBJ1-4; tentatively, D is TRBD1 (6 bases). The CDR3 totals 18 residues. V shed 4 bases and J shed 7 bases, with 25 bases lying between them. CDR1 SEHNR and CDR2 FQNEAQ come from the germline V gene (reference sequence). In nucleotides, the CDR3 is TGTGCCAGCAGCTCCAGAACTAACCAGGGGCGGGCCTCTGAAAAACTGTTTTTT. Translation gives CASSSRTNQGRASEKLFF.

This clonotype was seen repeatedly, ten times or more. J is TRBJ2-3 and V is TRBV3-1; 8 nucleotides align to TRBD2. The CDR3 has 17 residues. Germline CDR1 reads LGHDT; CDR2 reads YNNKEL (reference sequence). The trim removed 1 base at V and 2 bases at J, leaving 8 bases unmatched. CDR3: CASSQVETSELTDTQYF. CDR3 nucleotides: TGTGCCAGCAGCCAAGTCGAGACTAGCGAGCTCACAGATACGCAGTATTTT.

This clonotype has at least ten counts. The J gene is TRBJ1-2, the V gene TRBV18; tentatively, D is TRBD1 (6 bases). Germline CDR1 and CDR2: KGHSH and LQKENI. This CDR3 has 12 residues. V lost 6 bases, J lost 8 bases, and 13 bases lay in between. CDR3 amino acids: CASSSGAGGYTF. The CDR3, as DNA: TGTGCCAGCTCGTCGGGGGCTGGAGGCTACACCTTC. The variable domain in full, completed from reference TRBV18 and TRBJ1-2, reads NAGVMQNPRHLVRRRGQEARLRCSPMKGHSHVYWYRQLPEEGLKFMVYLQKENIIDESGMPKERFSAEFPKEGPSILRIQQVVRGDSAAYFCASSSGAGGYTFGSGTRLTVV.

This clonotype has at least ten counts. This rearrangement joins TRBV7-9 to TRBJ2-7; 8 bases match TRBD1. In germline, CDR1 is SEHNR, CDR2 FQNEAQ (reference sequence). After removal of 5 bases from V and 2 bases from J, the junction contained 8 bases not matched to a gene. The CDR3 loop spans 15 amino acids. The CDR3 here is CASSHKDRAPYEQYF. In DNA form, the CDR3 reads TGTGCCAGCAGCCACAAGGACAGGGCCCCCTACGAGCAGTACTTC.

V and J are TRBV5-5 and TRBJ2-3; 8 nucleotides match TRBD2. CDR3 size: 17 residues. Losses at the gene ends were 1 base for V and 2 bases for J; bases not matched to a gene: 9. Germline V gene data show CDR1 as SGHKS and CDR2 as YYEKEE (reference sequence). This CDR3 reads CASSLSSGDLYTDTQYF. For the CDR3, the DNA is TGTGCCAGCAGCTTGAGTAGCGGGGACCTATACACAGATACGCAGTATTTT.

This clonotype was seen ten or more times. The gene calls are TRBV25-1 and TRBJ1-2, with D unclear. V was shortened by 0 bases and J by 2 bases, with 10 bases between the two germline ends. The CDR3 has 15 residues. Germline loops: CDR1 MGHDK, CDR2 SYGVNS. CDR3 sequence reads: CASSEYTARNYGYTF. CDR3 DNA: TGTGCCAGCAGTGAATATACCGCACGAAACTATGGCTACACCTTC.

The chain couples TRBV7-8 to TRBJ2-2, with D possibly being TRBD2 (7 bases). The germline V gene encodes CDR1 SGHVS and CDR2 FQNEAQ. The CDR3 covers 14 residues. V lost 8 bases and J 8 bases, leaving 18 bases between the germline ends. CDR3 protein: CASHLGGRGGELFF. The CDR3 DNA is TGTGCCAGCCACTTGGGGGGGCGCGGTGGGGAGCTGTTTTTT.

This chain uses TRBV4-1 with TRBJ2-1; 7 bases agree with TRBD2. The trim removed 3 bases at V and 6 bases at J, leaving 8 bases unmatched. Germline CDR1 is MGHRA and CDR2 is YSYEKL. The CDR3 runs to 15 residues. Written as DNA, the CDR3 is TGCGCCAGCAGCCACCGACTAGCTGGACTCAATGAGCAGTTCTTC. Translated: CASSHRLAGLNEQFF.

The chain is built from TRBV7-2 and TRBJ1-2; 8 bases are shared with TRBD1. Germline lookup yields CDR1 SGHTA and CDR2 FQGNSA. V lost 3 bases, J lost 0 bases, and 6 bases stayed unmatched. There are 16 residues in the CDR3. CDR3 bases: TGTGCCAGCAGCTTGTCGGACAGGGTGGCTAACTATGGCTACACCTTC. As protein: CASSLSDRVANYGYTF.

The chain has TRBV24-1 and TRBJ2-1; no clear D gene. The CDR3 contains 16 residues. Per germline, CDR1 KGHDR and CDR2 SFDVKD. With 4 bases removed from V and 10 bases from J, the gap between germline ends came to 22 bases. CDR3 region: CATSDQASTVPREQFF. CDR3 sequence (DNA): TGTGCCACCAGTGACCAAGCGAGCACTGTCCCGAGGGAGCAGTTCTTC.

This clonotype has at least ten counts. CDR3 DNA: TGTGCCAGCAGCGTAGCTACAAGGGGAAGCAATGAGCAGTTCTTC. It translates to CASSVATRGSNEQFF. V and J are TRBV9 and TRBJ2-1, with a weak D call TRBD1 (5 bases). The CDR3 loop spans 15 amino acids. CDR1 is SGDLS and CDR2 is YYNGEE in the germline V gene. Trimming cost V 0 bases and J 6 bases, with 13 bases left between them. The full variable domain, with the rest looked up from reference TRBV9 and TRBJ2-1, is DSGVTQTPKHLITATGQRVTLRCSPRSGDLSVYWYQQSLDQGLQFLIQYYNGEERAKGNILERFSAQQFPDLHSELNLSSLELGDSALYFCASSVATRGSNEQFFGPGTRLTVL.